This is a list of T cell receptor beta chains from one sample in a study of T cell responses to AZD1222 COVID-19 vaccine. Generated by immunoSEQ multiplex PCR, the TCRdb table keeps only in-frame clones and is missing some. The data contain more than 150,000 clones, 80% to 95% of them singletons. The sequences come from peripheral blood, collected on day 0 of AZD1222 vaccination. The receptors originated from an adult in good health. Both conserved end residues are part of each CDR3. The D gene is left open where the match is weak. Clone size appears in some rows only: once, few, many, or a class for an expanded clone.

>TRBV5-8|TRBJ1-1|.|.
TGTGCCAGCAGCCTCAGACGTGCCTCTGAAGCTTTCTTT
CASSLRRASEAFF
>TRBV5-1|TRBJ2-7|.|.
TGCGCCAGCAGCTTGGGTTTGGGTTCCTACGAGCAGTACTTC
CASSLGLGSYEQYF
>TRBV21-1|TRBJ2-7|.|.
TGTGCCAGCAGCAAAGGTACTAAGTACGAGCAGTACTTC
CASSKGTKYEQYF
>TRBV7-2|TRBJ1-6|.|.
TGTGCCAGCAGCTTAGGTCTGGGGCACGCTTCGCCCCTCCACTTT
CASSLGLGHASPLHF
>TRBV10-3|TRBJ2-5|.|once
TGTGCCATCAGCCTAACCGGGGCCCCCGGGGAGACCCAGTACTTC
CAISLTGAPGETQYF
>TRBV7-2|TRBJ1-6|TRBD1|.
TGTGCCAGCAGCTTAGACAGGGGTTCGGATTCACCCCTCCACTTT
CASSLDRGSDSPLHF
>TRBV24-1|TRBJ2-1|TRBD2|.
TGTGCCACCAGTGATTCAGCATGGGGGGGAGAGCGTGAGCAGTTCTTC
CATSDSAWGGEREQFF
>TRBV5-8|TRBJ2-6|TRBD1|.
TGTGCCAGCAGCTTGTTGGGGACAGGCCTATCTGGGGCCAACGTCCTGACTTTC
CASSLLGTGLSGANVLTF
>TRBV6-2/TRBV6-3|TRBJ1-6|.|.
TGTGCCAGCAGTTATCGGGGCGGTAATTCACCCCTCCACTTT
CASSYRGGNSPLHF
>TRBV4-2|TRBJ2-1|.|few
TGTGCCAGCAGCCAAGATACCGGACACCGTCGCAATGAGCAGTTCTTC
CASSQDTGHRRNEQFF
>TRBV4-2|TRBJ2-1|.|.
TGTGCCAGCAGCCAGGTGAGATACAATGAGCAGTTCTTC
CASSQVRYNEQFF
>TRBV28|TRBJ1-5|.|.
TGTGCCAGCAGTGACAGGCCACGAGGGCCCCAGCATTTT
CASSDRPRGPQHF
>TRBV7-9|TRBJ1-2|.|.
TGTGCCAGCAGCTTAGCAGGGGGAACACTCTACACCTTC
CASSLAGGTLYTF
>TRBV28|TRBJ2-7|TRBD2|once
TGTGCCAGCAGTTCAGGGCGGGGAGGGCTCTACGAGCAGTACTTC
CASSSGRGGLYEQYF
>TRBV6-5|TRBJ2-1|.|.
TGTGCCAGCAGTTACTCGGGGTCCAGCTCCTACAATGAGCAGTTCTTC
CASSYSGSSSYNEQFF
>TRBV5-1|TRBJ1-5|.|.
TGCGCCAGCAGCTTGACTGGGTTCCAGCCCCAGCATTTT
CASSLTGFQPQHF
>TRBV3-1/TRBV3-2|TRBJ1-4|.|.
TGTGCCAGCAGCCGGGTGCCCCAGCCTAATGAAAAACTGTTTTTT
CASSRVPQPNEKLFF
>TRBV6-4|TRBJ1-2|.|.
TGTGCCAGCAGTGACTCGAGAAGGGCTAACTATGGCTACACCTTC
CASSDSRRANYGYTF
>TRBV28|TRBJ2-7|TRBD1|.
TGTGCCAGCAGTCCACCGGGACAGGGACGCTACGAGCAGTACTTC
CASSPPGQGRYEQYF
>TRBV3-1/TRBV3-2|TRBJ1-1|TRBD1|.
TGTGCCAGCAGCCGGGGACAGGGGGTTTTAGCTTTCTTT
CASSRGQGVLAFF
>TRBV28|TRBJ2-7|.|.
TGTGCCGTGAAGGGGAACTACGAGCAGTACTTC
CAVKGNYEQYF
>TRBV24-1|TRBJ2-1|TRBD2|.
TGTGCCACCAGTGGTGGGACTAGCGGGGTATACAATGAGCAGTTCTTC
CATSGGTSGVYNEQFF
>TRBV6-2/TRBV6-3|TRBJ2-3|.|.
TGTGCCAGCAGTTCGCTTCGGGAGACAGATACGCAGTATTTT
CASSSLRETDTQYF
>TRBV7-2|TRBJ1-4|TRBD1|.
TGTGCCAGCAGCTCGACAGGGGCGGCAACTAATGAAAAACTGTTTTTT
CASSSTGAATNEKLFF
>TRBV4-1|TRBJ1-1|.|.
TGCGCCAGCAGCCATGCCGCCGGGTCGAACACTGAAGCTTTCTTT
CASSHAAGSNTEAFF
>TRBV5-4|TRBJ2-7|TRBD2|.
TGTGCCAGCAGCCTTCGCCTAGCGGGAGGGTTTCTGGACGAGCAGTACTTC
CASSLRLAGGFLDEQYF
>TRBV11-3|TRBJ2-7|TRBD1|.
TGTGCCAGCAGCCCCTACATCCGGGACAGGGGGCGATCCTACGAGCAGTACTTC
CASSPYIRDRGRSYEQYF
>TRBV20-1|TRBJ1-2|TRBD1|.
TGCAGTGCTAGTGCCCGGGACAGGGATCTCTATGGCTACACCTTC
CSASARDRDLYGYTF
>TRBV24-1|TRBJ2-2|.|.
TGTGCCACCAGTGATCCTAGTAGGGGCGCCGGTGGCACCGGGGAGCTGTTTTTT
CATSDPSRGAGGTGELFF
>TRBV5-1|TRBJ2-1|.|.
TGCGCCAGCAAGGGGGAAATGCCCTACAATGAGCAGTTCTTC
CASKGEMPYNEQFF
>TRBV28|TRBJ2-5|TRBD2|.
TGTGCCAGCAGTTTGGGACTCTCGGGGGGAATCCCGGAGACCCAGTACTTC
CASSLGLSGGIPETQYF
>TRBV7-3|TRBJ2-7|.|.
TGTGCCAGCAGCCTAGGAGGTGTGGTATCATACGAGCAGTACTTC
CASSLGGVVSYEQYF